The TCR beta chain under discussion was sequenced for a study of OX40 agonist ivuxolimab in advanced cancers. For the study at large: As their treatment, patients were administered ivuxolimab, an agonistic anti-OX40 (CD134) antibody. Every 2 weeks, patients got intravenous ivuxolimab at one of six dose levels (0.01-10 mg/kg). Each dose-escalation patient presented with hepatocellular carcinoma, melanoma, renal cell or head and neck cancer. Overall study results and limits: CD4+ T cells averaged fewer expanded clones than CD8+ T cells.

Germline V gene data show CDR1 as MNHEY and CDR2 as SMNVEV (reference sequence). CDR3 length equals 14 residues. Trimming took 2 bases from V and 3 from J, leaving 9 bases between them. Profiling relied on immunoSEQ multiplex PCR, and the TCRdb table lists in-frame clones only, not all of them. The data hold 15,000 to 20,000 clones, with about nine tenths observed a single time. As to this clone: Antigen: not known. The same CDR3 arises from other DNA sequences in this sample as well.

The sequences come from CD4+ or CD8+ T cells sorted from blood, collected in a trial of the OX40 agonist ivuxolimab. The TCR comes from an adult with an advanced solid tumor such as melanoma, head and neck, liver or kidney cancer. The chain is built from TRBV27 and TRBJ2-3, with a weak D call TRBD2 (5 bases). The CDR3 nucleotides read TGTGCCAGCAGTTTAGGACTCGGTACAGATACGCAGTATTTT. Translated, it gives CASSLGLGTDTQYF.